These T cell receptor beta chains were read from a single sample in a study of blood T cell repertoires in COVID-19. Produced via immunoSEQ multiplex PCR; TCRdb's table is partial and in-frame only. The sample has 72,000 or so clones; 75% to 90% are singletons. What was sequenced was peripheral blood. Receptor source: a man aged 45-65 years with active COVID-19. The CDR3 runs from the conserved cysteine through the conserved F or W. The D gene is left open where the match is weak. The size entry is marked missing in some rows and otherwise reads once, few, many or a size class.

.	TRBV9	TRBD2	TRBJ2-7	TGTGCCAGCAGCCCAAGACGGCTAGCGGGTGTCAACGAGCAGTACTTC	CASSPRRLAGVNEQYF
.	TRBV18	.	TRBJ2-3	TGTGCCAGCTCACCTACTCCAGGGCTAGATACGCAGTATTTT	CASSPTPGLDTQYF
.	TRBV2	TRBD1	TRBJ1-2	TGTGCCAGCAGTGAAGCTTCCCTTACAGGGGCAAAAGGCTACACCTTC	CASSEASLTGAKGYTF
.	TRBV19	.	TRBJ2-1	TGTGCCAGTAGTACCCGGTTGACGGGAGTAATGGGCGAGCAGTTCTTC	CASSTRLTGVMGEQFF
.	TRBV5-1	.	TRBJ1-1	TGCGCCAGCAGTAGCCGAGGAGGAAACACTGAAGCTTTCTTT	CASSSRGGNTEAFF
medium-sized	TRBV19	TRBD1	TRBJ2-7	TGTGCCAGTAGTATCTCCTTTCAGGGGGCTCGGAACGAGCAGTACTTC	CASSISFQGARNEQYF
.	TRBV28	TRBD2	TRBJ2-1	TGTGCCAGCACTTCGGGACTAGCGGACTACAATGAGCAGTTCTTC	CASTSGLADYNEQFF
once	TRBV5-4	.	TRBJ1-3	TGTGCCAGCAGCTTGGGAGGGCTCAGCTCTGGAAACACCATATATTTT	CASSLGGLSSGNTIYF
few	TRBV6-5	TRBD1	TRBJ2-7	TGTGCCAGCAGCAAGGGGGCCTCTCTCGAGCAGTACTTC	CASSKGASLEQYF
.	TRBV2	TRBD1	TRBJ2-3	TGTGCCAGCAGTGAAGGAGACAGGGGAAGCACAGATACGCAGTATTTT	CASSEGDRGSTDTQYF
.	TRBV2	TRBD1	TRBJ1-5	TGTGCCAGCAGTGGGGTGACAGGGAATCAGCCCCAGCATTTT	CASSGVTGNQPQHF
.	TRBV11-3	TRBD1	TRBJ2-2	TGTGCCAGCAGCTCCAGGGGGAACGGACGCACCGGGGAGCTGTTTTTT	CASSSRGNGRTGELFF
.	TRBV6-5	TRBD1	TRBJ2-7	TGTGCCAGCAGACAGGGGATCTCCTACGAGCAGTACTTC	CASRQGISYEQYF
.	TRBV7-9	.	TRBJ2-5	TGTGCCAGCAGCTTAAAGGGGCAAGAGACCCAGTACTTC	CASSLKGQETQYF
.	TRBV9	TRBD1	TRBJ1-2	TGTGCCAGCAGCGTAGGGGACAGCCTCTATGGCTACACCTTC	CASSVGDSLYGYTF
.	TRBV7-2	.	TRBJ2-1	TGTGCCAGCAGTTTCCGGGACTTACAGTTCTTC	CASSFRDLQFF
.	TRBV7-9	.	TRBJ2-1	TGTGCCAGCAGCTCACAGGGCAACGATGAGCAGTTCTTC	CASSSQGNDEQFF
.	TRBV6-5	.	TRBJ2-1	TGTGCCAGCAGTCCGAGGGGGCATAGCGGGAAGCCCCAGTTCTTC	CASSPRGHSGKPQFF
many	TRBV21-1	.	TRBJ1-5	TGTGCCAGCAGCAAAACGGGCTTGGAGGGCGGGGCATCGGAACCCCAGCATTTT	CASSKTGLEGGASEPQHF
.	TRBV24-1	.	TRBJ1-1	TGTGCCGCAAGAAGGGGGATGAACACTGAAGCTTTCTTT	CAARRGMNTEAFF
once	TRBV3-1/TRBV3-2	TRBD1	TRBJ1-1	TGTGCCAGCAGCCAAGGCCCAGGGGGCGAATACACTGAAGCTTTCTTT	CASSQGPGGEYTEAFF
.	TRBV7-9	TRBD1	TRBJ2-7	TGTGCCAGCAGTTCCGGGACAGGGGGCTACGAGCAGTACTTC	CASSSGTGGYEQYF
.	TRBV27	TRBD1	TRBJ1-2	TGTGCCACCCACTTCACGGGGGTACAGGGGGCGCGGAGCTATGGCTACACCTTC	CATHFTGVQGARSYGYTF
.	TRBV6-2/TRBV6-3	.	TRBJ1-1	TGTGCCAGCAGTATCCCGGGGGGGCAGGGCACTGAAGCTTTCTTT	CASSIPGGQGTEAFF
.	TRBV24-1	.	TRBJ2-1	TGTGCCACCAGTGAGGGTTCGGGTAGGGGGATCTGGAATGAGCAGTTCTTC	CATSEGSGRGIWNEQFF